Listed here are 14 T cell receptor beta chains from one sample, sequenced in a study of blood T cell repertoires in COVID-19 (dated by TCRdb to 2019 to 2021). Libraries were made using the immunoSEQ multiplex PCR assay. TCRdb holds this immuneACCESS table with in-frame rearrangements only. Some clones are missing; in checked studies, unresolved V genes explain under half, and the rest has no known cause. The table for this sample lists fewer than 200,000 clones; roughly 80% of them were counted only once. Approximately 15% of the sample lies in the top ten. Sequencing input: PBMCs or T cells enriched from blood (not recorded which). The receptors here all came from a woman between 50 and 59 years old who had recovered from COVID-19.

The rearrangement joins TRBV19 to TRBJ1-2; the match to TRBD1 covers 7 bases. CDR1 is LNHDA and CDR2 is SQIVND in the germline V gene (reference sequence). V gave up 5 bases and J gave up 7 bases; unmatched junction bases: 7. The CDR3 has 13 residues. The CDR3 region has the DNA TGTGCCAGTAGTCAACAGGGGATTGGTGGCTACACCTTC. Its translation: CASSQQGIGGYTF. The complete variable domain, with remaining parts taken from reference TRBV19 and TRBJ1-2, reads DGGITQSPKYLFRKEGQNVTLSCEQNLNHDAMYWYRQDPGQGLRLIYYSQIVNDFQKGDIAEGYSVSREKKESFPLTVTSAQKNPTAFYLCASSQQGIGGYTFGSGTRLTVV.

This clone was counted between two and nine times. The chain employs TRBV28 and TRBJ2-1; possible D gene TRBD2, 6 bases. Per the germline V gene, CDR1 is MDHEN and CDR2 is SYDVKM. The CDR3 totals 13 residues. The V end lost 3 bases, the J end lost 7 bases, and 10 bases lay between the germline ends. CDR3 DNA sequence: TGTGCCAGCAGTTTCGCTGGAGGGAATGAGCAGTTCTTC. This sequence encodes CASSFAGGNEQFF.

This chain connects TRBV14 to TRBJ1-5, with 10 positions matching TRBD1. Unmatched junction bases numbered 12, after V lost 3 bases and J lost 4 bases. The CDR3 runs 18 residues. Germline-derived CDR1 and CDR2 are SGHDN and FVKESK. The DNA for the CDR3 is TGTGCCAGCAGCCAGGGACAGGGGCGACCAGTTTGGAATCAGCCCCAGCATTTT. It encodes CASSQGQGRPVWNQPQHF.

Only a few counts were recorded for this clone. J is TRBJ2-5 and V is TRBV9; D call uncertain. V dropped 0 bases and J dropped 7 bases, with 10 bases sitting between them. CDR1 is SGDLS, CDR2 YYNGEE, per germline. The CDR3 totals 13 residues. CDR3 residues: CASSVESPGTQYF. The CDR3 DNA follows: TGTGCCAGCAGCGTAGAATCCCCAGGGACCCAGTACTTC.

This sequence joins TRBV2 and TRBJ1-2, with D possibly matching TRBD1 (5 bases). V was pared by 4 bases and J by 7 bases, with 10 bases between. Germline values: CDR1 SNHLY, CDR2 FYNNEI. The CDR3 has 12 residues. Here the CDR3 reads CASSVQGAGYTF. In DNA, the CDR3 is TGTGCCAGCAGTGTCCAGGGTGCTGGCTACACCTTC.

The chain uses TRBV5-1 and TRBJ2-7; 11 bases align to TRBD1. The trim removed 3 bases at V and 2 bases at J, leaving 10 bases unmatched. The CDR3 has 17 amino acids. Germline CDR1 SGHRS, CDR2 YFSETQ. The DNA for the CDR3 is TGCGCCAGCAGCTCCGGGAGGACAGGGGGCGACCCCTACGAGCAGTACTTC. Its translation is CASSSGRTGGDPYEQYF.

The chain has TRBV11-3 and TRBJ1-5; 10 bases are a match to TRBD1. The CDR3 totals 18 residues. J gave up 5 bases and V 0 bases, and 10 bases lay outside the gene matches. Looked up from germline, CDR1 is SGHNT and CDR2 is YENEEA. DNA of the CDR3: TGTGCCAGCAGCTTAGATTTTAGGACAGGGGGACATCATCAGCCCCAGCATTTT. It encodes CASSLDFRTGGHHQPQHF. Drawing the rest from reference TRBV11-3 and TRBJ1-5, the complete variable domain is EAGVVQSPRYKIIEKKQPVAFWCNPISGHNTLYWYLQNLGQGPELLIRYENEEAVDDSQLPKDRFSAERLKGVDSTLKIQPAELGDSAVYLCASSLDFRTGGHHQPQHFGDGTRLSIL.

This clone was detected only a few times. V is TRBV4-3 and J is TRBJ2-1; 12 bases line up with TRBD1. The germline V gene encodes CDR1 LGHNA and CDR2 YSLEER. V shed 0 bases and J 8 bases; nucleotides not matched to a gene: 5. This CDR3 spans 16 amino acids. CDR3 coding DNA: TGCGCCAGCAGCCAAGATCTGGGACAGGGGGCGGATGAGCAGTTCTTC. It specifies CASSQDLGQGADEQFF.

CDR3 sequence: CASRLTGGLDTIYF. The CDR3 DNA follows: TGTGCCAGCCGATTAACAGGGGGATTGGACACCATATATTTT. The chain links TRBV5-8 to TRBJ1-3; TRBD1 aligns across 8 bases. The CDR3 is made up of 14 amino acids. Trimming removed 7 bases from V and 8 bases from J; junction bases left unmatched: 11. The germline CDR1 and CDR2 sequences are SGHTS and YDEGEE.

This chain links TRBV18 with TRBJ1-2; no clear D. Germline V gene lookup returns CDR1 KGHSH and CDR2 LQKENI. There are 16 residues in the CDR3. V was clipped by 5 bases and J by 6 bases, with 22 bases between them. CDR3 sequence: CASSFYPEGRSNGYTF. The CDR3 coding sequence is TGTGCCAGCTCATTCTACCCGGAGGGCAGGAGCAATGGCTACACCTTC.

The CDR3 loop reads CASSLNGFDNEQFF. The CDR3 nucleotides read TGTGCCAGCAGCTTAAACGGGTTCGACAATGAGCAGTTCTTC. V is TRBV7-7 and J is TRBJ2-1; D remains unclear. V lost 2 bases and J 5 bases, leaving 10 bases between the germline ends. Germline V gene data show CDR1 as SSHAT and CDR2 as FNYEAQ (reference sequence). This CDR3 is 14 amino acids long.

The gene calls are TRBV7-6 and TRBJ2-1; maybe TRBD2 (6 bases). This CDR3 region has 16 residues. Trimming cost V 2 bases and J 5 bases, with 16 bases left between them. Germline CDR1 reads SGHVS; CDR2 reads FNYEAQ. The CDR3 loop reads CASSLNRGVVDNEQFF. The CDR3 nucleotides read TGTGCCAGCAGCTTAAATCGCGGGGTAGTGGACAATGAGCAGTTCTTC.

The chain is built from TRBV7-9 and TRBJ2-3; D is ambiguous. CDR1 is SEHNR and CDR2 is FQNEAQ in the germline V gene (reference sequence). Trimming took 2 bases from V and 0 from J, leaving 15 bases between them. The CDR3 spans 17 residues. Written as DNA, the CDR3 is TGTGCCAGCAGCTTATCCGGGTCGGGTTTCAGCACAGATACGCAGTATTTT. This gives the protein CASSLSGSGFSTDTQYF.

This chain uses TRBV9 with TRBJ2-2; 12 bases are a match to TRBD2. The CDR3 has 15 residues. V gave up 7 bases and J gave up 4 bases; unmatched junction bases: 5. CDR1 is SGDLS, CDR2 YYNGEE, per germline. CDR3 DNA sequence: TGTGCCAGCGGATGGACTAGCGGGACCACCGGGGAGCTGTTTTTT. Translation gives CASGWTSGTTGELFF.